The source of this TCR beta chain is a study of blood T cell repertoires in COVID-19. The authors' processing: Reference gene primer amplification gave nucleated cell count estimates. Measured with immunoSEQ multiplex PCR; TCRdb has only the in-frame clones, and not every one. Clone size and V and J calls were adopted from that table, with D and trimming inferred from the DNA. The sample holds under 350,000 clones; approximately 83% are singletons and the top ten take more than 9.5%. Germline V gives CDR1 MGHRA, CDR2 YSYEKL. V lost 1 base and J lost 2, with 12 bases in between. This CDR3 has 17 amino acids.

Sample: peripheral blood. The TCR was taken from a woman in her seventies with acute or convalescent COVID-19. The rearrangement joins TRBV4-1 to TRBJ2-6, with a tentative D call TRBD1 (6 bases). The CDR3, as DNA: TGCGCCAGCAGCCAAGGAGGGGGAAACACTGGGGCCAACGTCCTGACTTTC. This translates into CASSQGGGNTGANVLTF.